Shown below are 9 T cell receptor beta chains from a single sample sequenced in a study of radiotherapy plus CTLA-4 blockade in lung cancer. Measured with immunoSEQ multiplex PCR; TCRdb has only the in-frame clones, and not every one. Of some 35,000 clones listed, 75% to 90% are singletons. Sequenced material: peripheral blood, taken from a patient treated with radiotherapy plus ipilimumab. These receptors originate from a human donor with non-small cell lung cancer who had stable disease on radiotherapy plus ipilimumab.

CDR3 nucleotide sequence: TGTGCCAGCAGTGAAAGCGGAATAGCCCCTCCCAATGAGCAGTTCTTC. Its protein product is CASSESGIAPPNEQFF. This chain uses TRBV2 with TRBJ2-1, with D perhaps matching TRBD2 (5 bases). The CDR3 spans 16 residues. Trimming removed 2 bases from V and 6 bases from J, with 17 bases in between. Germline assignment: CDR1 SNHLY and CDR2 FYNNEI.

The CDR3 reads CASSLRGRAPHEQYF. The CDR3 DNA follows: TGCGCCAGCAGCTTGAGAGGGAGGGCCCCTCACGAGCAGTACTTC. J is TRBJ2-7 and V is TRBV5-1; 7 nucleotides align to TRBD2. Looked up from germline, CDR1 is SGHRS and CDR2 is YFSETQ. The CDR3 covers 15 residues. V was clipped by 1 base and J by 5 bases; unmatched bases: 9.

This chain joins TRBV19 and TRBJ2-5; 9 bases match TRBD2. The CDR3 has 15 residues. Germline V CDR1 and CDR2: LNHDA, SQIVND (reference sequence). V lost 3 bases and J lost 5; bases outside the gene matches: 7. CDR3 nucleotide sequence: TGTGCCAGTAGTATCGCGCTAGCGGGAAGTGAGACCCAGTACTTC. As protein: CASSIALAGSETQYF.

V usage is TRBV28 and J usage is TRBJ2-7; tentatively, D is TRBD2 (6 bases). Germline CDR1 is MDHEN and CDR2 is SYDVKM. Trimming took 3 bases from V and 0 from J, leaving 12 bases between them. This CDR3 has 15 amino acids. As DNA, the CDR3 is TGTGCCAGCAGTTTTGGAGGGGTTAGCTCCTACGAGCAGTACTTC. This sequence encodes CASSFGGVSSYEQYF.

This chain links TRBV29-1 with TRBJ2-1; 14 bases are shared with TRBD2. CDR1 and CDR2 (germline): SQVTM, ANQGSEA. The CDR3 has 15 amino acids. The V and J ends lost 7 bases and 4 bases, in that order; junction bases with no gene match: 6. CDR3: CSAGTSGSTYNEQFF. Written as DNA, the CDR3 is TGCAGCGCCGGGACTAGCGGGAGTACTTACAATGAGCAGTTCTTC.

The chain combines TRBV19 with TRBJ1-5, with D uncertain. CDR1 and CDR2 from the germline V gene are LNHDA and SQIVND (reference sequence). Trimming pared 7 bases from V and 2 bases from J, leaving 15 bases between. The CDR3 runs to 15 residues. This CDR3 reads CASTPTVAGNQPQHF. CDR3 nucleotide sequence: TGTGCCAGTACTCCGACTGTGGCAGGCAATCAGCCCCAGCATTTT.

The gene calls are TRBV10-2 and TRBJ2-7; 8 bases are shared with TRBD2. V dropped 4 bases and J dropped 3; count of bases not matched to a gene: 2. Germline CDR1 WSHSY, CDR2 SAAADI. The CDR3 is 13 amino acids. CDR3 nucleotide sequence: TGCGCCAGCAGTGCCGGGACTAGCTACGAGCAGTACTTC. Amino acids: CASSAGTSYEQYF.

This chain uses TRBV19 with TRBJ2-1, with D possibly being TRBD1 (5 bases). The ends were cut back, 5 bases at V and 3 bases at J, with 17 bases in the middle. The V gene's germline CDR1 is LNHDA and CDR2 SQIVND (reference sequence). The CDR3 totals 16 residues. CDR3 nucleotides: TGTGCCAGTAGTCGGCAGGGCCTCCTCTTCTACAATGAGCAGTTCTTC. Translation gives CASSRQGLLFYNEQFF.

The J gene is TRBJ2-3, the V gene TRBV18; D is ambiguous. The CDR3 is made up of 13 amino acids. Germline CDR1 reads KGHSH; CDR2 reads LQKENI. Trimming pared 2 bases from V and 5 bases from J, leaving 8 bases between. The CDR3 is CASSPGLGDTQYF. In nucleotides, the CDR3 is TGTGCCAGCTCACCAGGGCTCGGAGATACGCAGTATTTT.